Listed below are T cell receptor beta chains from one sample, sequenced in a study of blood T cell repertoires in COVID-19. The assay was immunoSEQ multiplex PCR, and TCRdb's table has in-frame clones only and misses some. This table holds 90,000 or so clones, 90% to 95% found once. The specimen was peripheral blood. The receptors were gathered from a human donor with active COVID-19. The donor label of this sample is uncertain. The CDR3 runs from the conserved cysteine through the conserved F or W. Each record gives: clone size, J gene, D gene, V gene, CDR3 protein, CDR3 DNA. The D gene is left open where the match is weak. Clone size is stated in some rows and not others, as once, few, many or a class when expanded.

>once|TRBJ2-3|TRBD2|TRBV11-3
CASSPRGGRTDTQYF
TGTGCCAGCAGCCCCCGGGGGGGCCGGACAGATACGCAGTATTTT
>NA|TRBJ2-1|NA|TRBV4-1
CASSQVSTHLEAYNEQFF
TGCGCCAGCAGCCAGGTCTCGACGCACTTGGAGGCGTACAATGAGCAGTTCTTC
>few|TRBJ1-5|NA|TRBV25-1
CASSYGGGQPQHF
TGTGCCAGCAGTTACGGGGGAGGTCAGCCCCAGCATTTT
>NA|TRBJ1-4|NA|TRBV11-2
CASSLESRLGEKLFF
TGTGCCAGCAGCTTAGAGTCGAGGTTGGGTGAAAAACTGTTTTTT
>NA|TRBJ1-5|TRBD1|TRBV9
CASSPWGQVNQPQHF
TGTGCCAGCAGCCCGTGGGGACAGGTTAATCAGCCCCAGCATTTT
>NA|TRBJ2-3|TRBD1|TRBV3-1/TRBV3-2
CASSQDGTGAQYF
TGTGCCAGCAGCCAAGATGGGACAGGGGCGCAGTATTTT
>NA|TRBJ2-3|TRBD1|TRBV3-1/TRBV3-2
CASSLRDRDGTDTQYF
TGTGCCAGCAGCCTTCGGGACAGGGATGGCACAGATACGCAGTATTTT
>NA|TRBJ2-5|NA|TRBV10-2
CASERQGGGQETQYF
TGCGCCAGCGAGAGGCAGGGAGGAGGACAAGAGACCCAGTACTTC
>NA|TRBJ1-1|NA|TRBV29-1
CSVERQMNTEAFF
TGCAGCGTTGAAAGACAGATGAACACTGAAGCTTTCTTT
>NA|TRBJ2-3|TRBD2|TRBV3-1/TRBV3-2
CATIPGGSNTDTQYF
TGTGCCACCATCCCGGGGGGATCCAACACAGATACGCAGTATTTT
>NA|TRBJ2-5|NA|TRBV6-2/TRBV6-3
CAASPIVTWSAKTQYF
TGTGCCGCCAGCCCGATAGTTACTTGGTCCGCGAAGACCCAGTACTTC
>once|TRBJ1-6|NA|TRBV9
CASSLLQGWNSPLHF
TGTGCCAGCAGCTTACTACAGGGATGGAATTCACCCCTCCACTTT
>NA|TRBJ2-5|TRBD2|TRBV7-2
CASSSTSGGTEETQYF
TGTGCCAGCAGCTCTACTAGCGGGGGGACGGAAGAGACCCAGTACTTC
>NA|TRBJ2-7|NA|TRBV19
CASSITGNSYEQYF
TGTGCCAGTAGTATAACAGGAAATTCCTACGAGCAGTACTTC
>NA|TRBJ2-7|TRBD1|TRBV28
CASSQRQGARDEQYF
TGTGCCAGCAGCCAACGACAGGGGGCGCGGGACGAGCAGTACTTC
>NA|TRBJ2-5|TRBD2|TRBV5-1
CASSLGQRDGETQYF
TGCGCCAGCAGCTTGGGCCAGCGGGACGGGGAGACCCAGTACTTC
>NA|TRBJ2-1|NA|TRBV12-5
CASDGHPSYNEQFF
TGTGCTAGTGACGGACACCCCTCCTACAATGAGCAGTTCTTC
>once|TRBJ1-1|NA|TRBV14
CASSQLLTNTEAFF
TGTGCCAGCAGCCAATTACTCACGAACACTGAAGCTTTCTTT
>NA|TRBJ1-1|NA|TRBV28
CASRRTASEAFF
TGTGCCAGCAGACGTACAGCCTCCGAAGCTTTCTTT
>NA|TRBJ1-1|NA|TRBV10-3
CAISVSEGDTEAFF
TGTGCCATCAGTGTGTCCGAGGGGGACACTGAAGCTTTCTTT
>NA|TRBJ1-1|NA|TRBV5-5
CASSLYLTLKTNTEAFF
TGTGCCAGCAGCTTGTATTTGACTCTTAAAACGAACACTGAAGCTTTCTTT
>few|TRBJ2-7|NA|TRBV4-1
CASSDSGVVEQYF
TGCGCCAGCAGCGACTCCGGGGTGGTCGAGCAGTACTTC